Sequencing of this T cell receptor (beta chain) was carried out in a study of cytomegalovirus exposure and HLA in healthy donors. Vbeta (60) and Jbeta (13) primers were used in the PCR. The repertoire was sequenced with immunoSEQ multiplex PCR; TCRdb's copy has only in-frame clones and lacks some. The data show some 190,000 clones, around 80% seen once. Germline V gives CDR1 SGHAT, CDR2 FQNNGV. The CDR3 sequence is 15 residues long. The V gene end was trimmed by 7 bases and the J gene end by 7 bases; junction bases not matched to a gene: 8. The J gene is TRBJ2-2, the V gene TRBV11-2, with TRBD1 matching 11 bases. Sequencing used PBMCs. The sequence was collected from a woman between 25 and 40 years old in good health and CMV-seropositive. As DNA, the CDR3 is TGTGCCAGCACACCGGACAGGGGGCAAATCGGGGAGCTGTTTTTT. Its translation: CASTPDRGQIGELFF. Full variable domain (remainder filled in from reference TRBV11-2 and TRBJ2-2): EAGVAQSPRYKIIEKRQSVAFWCNPISGHATLYWYQQILGQGPKLLIQFQNNGVVDDSQLPKDRFSAERLKGVDSTLKIQPAKLEDSAVYLCASTPDRGQIGELFFGEGSRLTVL.